This T cell receptor (beta chain) originates from a study of T cell responses to AZD1222 COVID-19 vaccine. V lost 2 bases and J 0 bases, leaving 8 bases between the germline ends. Germline CDR1 and CDR2: LGHNA and YNFKEQ. The CDR3 has 16 residues. Repertoires were generated with immunoSEQ multiplex PCR, while TCRdb's copy carries only in-frame clones and drops some. Among around 120,000 clones listed, 88% were seen once. Specimen: peripheral blood, collected on day 0 of AZD1222 vaccination. The chain couples TRBV4-2 to TRBJ2-6, with D tentatively TRBD1 (6 bases). The TCR sequence derives from an adult in good health. The CDR3 coding sequence is TGTGCCAGCAGCCAACCGACAGGCTCTGGGGCCAACGTCCTGACTTTC. Amino acids: CASSQPTGSGANVLTF.